The sequence of this T cell receptor beta chain was determined in a study of response to subunit inactivated influenza vaccine. Comments on this clonotype: The antigen remains undetermined.

Trimming took off 5 bases at V and 0 bases at J, with 8 bases between the two ends. The CDR3 totals 14 residues. Germline CDR1 and CDR2: SNHLY and FYNNEI. TCRdb re-called the RT-PCR reads with MiXCR, one entry per CDR3 protein. In the table there are about 700,000 distinct CDR3 sequences, less than 15% of which are singletons. The study's findings and limits: The study's authors posited that every seasonal influenza vaccination enlists few new T cells.

The sequence derives from a man aged 50 or older who received an inactivated influenza vaccine. The sequenced sample was PBMCs from blood, obtained 14 to 15 days before vaccination. The gene calls are TRBV2 and TRBJ1-5; no firm D call. The chain's CDR3 is CASSRRYSNQPQHF. CDR3 nucleotides: TGTGCCAGCAGTCGACGGTATAGCAATCAGCCCCAGCATTTT.